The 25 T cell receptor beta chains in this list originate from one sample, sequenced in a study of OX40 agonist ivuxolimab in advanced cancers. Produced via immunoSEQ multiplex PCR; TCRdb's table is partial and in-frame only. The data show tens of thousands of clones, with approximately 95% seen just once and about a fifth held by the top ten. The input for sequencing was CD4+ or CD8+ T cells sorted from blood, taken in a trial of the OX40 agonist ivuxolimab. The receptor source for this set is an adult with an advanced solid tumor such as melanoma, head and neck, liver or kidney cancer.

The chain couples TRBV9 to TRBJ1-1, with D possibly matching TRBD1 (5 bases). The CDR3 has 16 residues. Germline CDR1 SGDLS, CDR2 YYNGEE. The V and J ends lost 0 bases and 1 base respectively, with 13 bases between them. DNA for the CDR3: TGTGCCAGCAGCGTAGTATCGGGGCAGCCGAACACTGAAGCTTTCTTT. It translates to CASSVVSGQPNTEAFF.

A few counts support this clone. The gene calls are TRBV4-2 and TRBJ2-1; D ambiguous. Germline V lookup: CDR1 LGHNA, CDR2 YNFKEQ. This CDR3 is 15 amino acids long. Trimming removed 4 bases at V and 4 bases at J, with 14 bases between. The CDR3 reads CASSRSEGDYNEQFF. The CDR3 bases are TGTGCCAGCAGCCGATCGGAAGGAGATTACAATGAGCAGTTCTTC.

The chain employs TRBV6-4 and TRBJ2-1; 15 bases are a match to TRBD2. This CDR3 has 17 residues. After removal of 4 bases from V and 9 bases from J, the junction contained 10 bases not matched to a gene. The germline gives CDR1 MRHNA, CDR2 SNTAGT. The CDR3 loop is CASSVGLAGGPTGEQFF. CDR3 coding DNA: TGTGCCAGCAGTGTGGGACTAGCGGGAGGCCCGACGGGTGAGCAGTTCTTC.

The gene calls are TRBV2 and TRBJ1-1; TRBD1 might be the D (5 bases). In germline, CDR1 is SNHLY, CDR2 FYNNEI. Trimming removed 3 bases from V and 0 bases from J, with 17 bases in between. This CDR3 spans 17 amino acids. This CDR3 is CASSDEGIRYMNTEAFF. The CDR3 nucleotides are TGTGCCAGCAGTGACGAGGGGATCCGCTACATGAACACTGAAGCTTTCTTT.

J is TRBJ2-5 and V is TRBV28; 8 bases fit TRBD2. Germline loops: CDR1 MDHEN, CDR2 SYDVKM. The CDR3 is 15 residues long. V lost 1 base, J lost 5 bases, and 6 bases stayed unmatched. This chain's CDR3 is CASSLYLGRAETQYF. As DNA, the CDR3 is TGTGCCAGCAGTTTATATCTCGGGAGGGCTGAGACCCAGTACTTC.

The CDR3 DNA sequence: TGTGCCAGTAGTATAGGGTTAGCTGTCGATGAGCAGTTCTTC. It yields the protein CASSIGLAVDEQFF. V usage is TRBV19 and J usage is TRBJ2-1; D gene ambiguous. Looked up from germline, CDR1 is LNHDA and CDR2 is SQIVND (reference sequence). Trimming took off 1 base at V and 8 bases at J, with 12 bases between the two ends. The CDR3 length is 14 residues.

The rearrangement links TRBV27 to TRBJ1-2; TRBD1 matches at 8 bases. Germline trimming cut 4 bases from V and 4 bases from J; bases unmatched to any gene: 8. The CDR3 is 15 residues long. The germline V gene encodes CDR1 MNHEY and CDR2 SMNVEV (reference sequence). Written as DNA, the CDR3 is TGTGCCAGCAGTTCTACAGGGGGAATACTCTATGGCTACACCTTC. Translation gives CASSSTGGILYGYTF.

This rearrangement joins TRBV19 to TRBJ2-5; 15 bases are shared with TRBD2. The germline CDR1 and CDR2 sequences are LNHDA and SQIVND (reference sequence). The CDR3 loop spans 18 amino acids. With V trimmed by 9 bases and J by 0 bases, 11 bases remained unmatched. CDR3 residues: CASALGLAGGPHQETQYF. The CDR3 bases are TGTGCCAGCGCCCTTGGACTAGCGGGGGGGCCGCACCAAGAGACCCAGTACTTC.

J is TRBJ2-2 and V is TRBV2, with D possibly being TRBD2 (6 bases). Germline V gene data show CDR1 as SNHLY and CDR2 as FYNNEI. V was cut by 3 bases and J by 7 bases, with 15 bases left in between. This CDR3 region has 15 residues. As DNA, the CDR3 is TGTGCCAGCAGTGACAACGGGAGAGCCGGCGGGGAGCTGTTTTTT. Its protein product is CASSDNGRAGGELFF.

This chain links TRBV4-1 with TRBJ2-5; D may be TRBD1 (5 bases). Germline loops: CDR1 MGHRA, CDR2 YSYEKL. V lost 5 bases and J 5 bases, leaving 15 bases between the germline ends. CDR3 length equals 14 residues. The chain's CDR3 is CASSFQGRSETQYF. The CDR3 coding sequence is TGCGCCAGCAGCTTTCAGGGTCGGAGCGAGACCCAGTACTTC.

Here the CDR3 reads CARSGGTEAFF. CDR3 DNA sequence: TGTGCCAGGTCGGGGGGGACTGAAGCTTTCTTT. This chain uses TRBV25-1 with TRBJ1-1; TRBD1 is a possible D gene (5 bases). This CDR3 is 11 amino acids long. The germline V gene encodes CDR1 MGHDK and CDR2 SYGVNS. Trimming pared 9 bases from V and 5 bases from J, leaving 10 bases between.

The CDR3 reads CASSYSDWLWDTEAFF. The CDR3 nucleotides are TGTGCCAGCAGTTACTCCGACTGGCTGTGGGACACTGAAGCTTTCTTT. The J gene is TRBJ1-1, the V gene TRBV6-5; D gene uncertain. In germline, CDR1 is MNHEY, CDR2 SVGAGI. The CDR3 extends over 16 amino acids. V shed 0 bases and J shed 3 bases, with 14 bases lying between them.

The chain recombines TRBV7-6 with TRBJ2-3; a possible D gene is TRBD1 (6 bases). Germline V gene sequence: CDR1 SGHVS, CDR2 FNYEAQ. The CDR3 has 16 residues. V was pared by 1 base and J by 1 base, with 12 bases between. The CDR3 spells CASSLDDRLGTDTQYF. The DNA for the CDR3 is TGTGCCAGCAGCTTAGATGACAGGCTGGGCACAGATACGCAGTATTTT.

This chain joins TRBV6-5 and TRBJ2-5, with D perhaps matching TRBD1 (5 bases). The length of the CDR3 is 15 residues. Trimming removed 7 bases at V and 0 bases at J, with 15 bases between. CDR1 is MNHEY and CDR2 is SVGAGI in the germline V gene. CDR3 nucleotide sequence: TGTGCCAGCACCCCCTTTAGGACATACCAAGAGACCCAGTACTTC. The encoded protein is CASTPFRTYQETQYF.

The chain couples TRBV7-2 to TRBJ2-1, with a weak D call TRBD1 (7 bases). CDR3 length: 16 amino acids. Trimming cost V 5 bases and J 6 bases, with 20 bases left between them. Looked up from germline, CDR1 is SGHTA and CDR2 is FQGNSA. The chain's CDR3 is CASSHIGPRGVNEQFF. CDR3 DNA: TGTGCCAGCAGCCACATCGGGCCCAGGGGGGTCAATGAGCAGTTCTTC.

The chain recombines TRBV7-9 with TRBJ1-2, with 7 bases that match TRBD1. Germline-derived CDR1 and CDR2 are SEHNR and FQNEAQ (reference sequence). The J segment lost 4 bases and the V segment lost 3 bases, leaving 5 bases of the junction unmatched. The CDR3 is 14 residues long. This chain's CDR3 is CASSFPGGSYGYTF. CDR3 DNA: TGTGCCAGCAGCTTCCCAGGGGGAAGCTATGGCTACACCTTC.

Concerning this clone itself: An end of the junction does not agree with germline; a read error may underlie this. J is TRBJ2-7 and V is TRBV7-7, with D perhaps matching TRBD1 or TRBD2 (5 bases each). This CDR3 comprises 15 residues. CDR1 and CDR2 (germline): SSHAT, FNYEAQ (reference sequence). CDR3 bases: TGTGCTAGCAGCTTAGGGGCAGGGAGCTCCTACGAGCAGTACTTC. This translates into CASSLGAGSSYEQYF.

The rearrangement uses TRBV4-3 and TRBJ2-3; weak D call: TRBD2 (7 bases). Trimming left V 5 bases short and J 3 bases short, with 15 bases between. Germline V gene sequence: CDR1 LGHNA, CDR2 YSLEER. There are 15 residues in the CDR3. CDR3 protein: CASSEGGEGTDTQYF. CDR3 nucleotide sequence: TGCGCCAGCAGCGAGGGGGGGGAGGGGACAGATACGCAGTATTTT.

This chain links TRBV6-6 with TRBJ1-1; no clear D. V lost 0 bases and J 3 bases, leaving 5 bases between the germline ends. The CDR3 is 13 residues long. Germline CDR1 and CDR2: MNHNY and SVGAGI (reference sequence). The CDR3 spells CASSYSEDTEAFF. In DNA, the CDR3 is TGTGCCAGCAGTTACTCGGAAGACACTGAAGCTTTCTTT.

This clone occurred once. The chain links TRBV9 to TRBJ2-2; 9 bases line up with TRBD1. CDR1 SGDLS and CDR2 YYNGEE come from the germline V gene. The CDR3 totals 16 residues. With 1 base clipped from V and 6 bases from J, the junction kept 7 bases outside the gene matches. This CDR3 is CASSVLLTGGSGELFF. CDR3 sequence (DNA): TGTGCCAGCAGCGTACTACTCACAGGGGGCTCCGGGGAGCTGTTTTTT.

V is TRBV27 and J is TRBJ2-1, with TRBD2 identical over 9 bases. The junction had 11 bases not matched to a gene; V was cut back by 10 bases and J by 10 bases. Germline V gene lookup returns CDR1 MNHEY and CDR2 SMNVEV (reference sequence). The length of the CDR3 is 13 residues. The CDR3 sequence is CATKLAGLGEQFF. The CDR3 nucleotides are TGTGCCACCAAGCTAGCGGGACTTGGAGAGCAGTTCTTC.

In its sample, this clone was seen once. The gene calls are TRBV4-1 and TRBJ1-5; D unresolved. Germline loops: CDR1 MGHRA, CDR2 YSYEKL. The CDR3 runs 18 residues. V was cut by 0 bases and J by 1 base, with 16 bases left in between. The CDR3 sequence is CASSQESTEGYSNQPQHF. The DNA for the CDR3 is TGCGCCAGCAGCCAAGAGTCTACCGAGGGCTACAGCAATCAGCCCCAGCATTTT.

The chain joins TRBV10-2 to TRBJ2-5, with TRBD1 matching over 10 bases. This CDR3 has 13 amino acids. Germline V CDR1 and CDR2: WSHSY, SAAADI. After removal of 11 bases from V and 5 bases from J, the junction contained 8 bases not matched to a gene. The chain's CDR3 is CAGRDRGAETQYF. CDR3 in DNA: TGCGCCGGACGGGACAGGGGAGCGGAGACCCAGTACTTC.

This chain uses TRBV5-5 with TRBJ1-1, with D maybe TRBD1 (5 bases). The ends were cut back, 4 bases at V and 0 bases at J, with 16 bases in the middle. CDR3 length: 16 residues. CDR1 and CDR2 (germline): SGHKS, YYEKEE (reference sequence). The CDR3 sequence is CASSHPFGGMNTEAFF. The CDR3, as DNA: TGTGCCAGCAGCCACCCCTTCGGGGGTATGAACACTGAAGCTTTCTTT.

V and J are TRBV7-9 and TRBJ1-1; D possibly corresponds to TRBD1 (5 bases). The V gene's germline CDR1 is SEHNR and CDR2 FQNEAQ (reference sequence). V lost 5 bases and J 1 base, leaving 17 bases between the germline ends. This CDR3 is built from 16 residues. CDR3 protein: CASSPRGAGANTEAFF. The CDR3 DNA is TGTGCCAGCAGCCCCCGCGGGGCGGGCGCGAACACTGAAGCTTTCTTT.